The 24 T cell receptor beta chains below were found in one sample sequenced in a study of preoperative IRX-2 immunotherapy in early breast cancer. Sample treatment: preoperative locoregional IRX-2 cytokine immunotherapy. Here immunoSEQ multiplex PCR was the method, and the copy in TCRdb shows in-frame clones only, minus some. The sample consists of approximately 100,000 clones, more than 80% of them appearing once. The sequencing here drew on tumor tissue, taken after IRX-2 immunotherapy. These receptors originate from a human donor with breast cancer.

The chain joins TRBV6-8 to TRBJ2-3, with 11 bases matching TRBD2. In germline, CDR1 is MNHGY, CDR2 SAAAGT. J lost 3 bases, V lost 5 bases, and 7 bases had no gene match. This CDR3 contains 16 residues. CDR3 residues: CASSAYTSGGTDTQYF. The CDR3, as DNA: TGTGCCAGCAGTGCCTATACTAGCGGGGGTACAGATACGCAGTATTTT.

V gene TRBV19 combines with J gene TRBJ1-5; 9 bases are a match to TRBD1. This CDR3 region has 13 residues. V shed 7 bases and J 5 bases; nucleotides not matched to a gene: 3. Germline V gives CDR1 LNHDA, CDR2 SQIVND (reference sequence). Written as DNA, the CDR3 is TGTGCCAGTAACGACAGGGGGGATCAGCCCCAGCATTTT. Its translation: CASNDRGDQPQHF.

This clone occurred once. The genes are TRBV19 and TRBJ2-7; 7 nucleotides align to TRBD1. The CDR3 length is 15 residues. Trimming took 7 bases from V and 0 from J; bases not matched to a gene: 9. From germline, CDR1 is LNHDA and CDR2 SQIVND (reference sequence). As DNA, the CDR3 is TGTGCCAGTACCCCGGCGACAGGGAACTCCTACGAGCAGTACTTC. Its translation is CASTPATGNSYEQYF.

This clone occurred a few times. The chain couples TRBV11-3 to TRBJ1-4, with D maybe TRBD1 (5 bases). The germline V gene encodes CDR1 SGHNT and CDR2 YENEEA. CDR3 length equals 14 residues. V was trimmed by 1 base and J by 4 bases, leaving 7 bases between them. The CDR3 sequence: CASSLGGINEKLFF. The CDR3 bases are TGTGCCAGCAGCTTAGGGGGGATTAATGAAAAACTGTTTTTT.

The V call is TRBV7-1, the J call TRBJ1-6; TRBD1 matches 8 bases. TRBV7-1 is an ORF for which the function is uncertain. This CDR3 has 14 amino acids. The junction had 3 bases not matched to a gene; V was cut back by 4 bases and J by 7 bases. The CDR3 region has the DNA TGTGCCAGCAGCTTCACAGGGGGGAATTCACCCCTCCACTTT. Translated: CASSFTGGNSPLHF.

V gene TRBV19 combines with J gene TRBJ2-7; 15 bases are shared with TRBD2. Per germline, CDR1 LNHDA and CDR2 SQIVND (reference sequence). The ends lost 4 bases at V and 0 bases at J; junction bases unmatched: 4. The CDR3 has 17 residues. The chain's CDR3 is CASSKGLAGGSSYEQYF. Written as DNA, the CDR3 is TGTGCCAGTAGTAAAGGACTAGCGGGAGGGAGCTCCTACGAGCAGTACTTC.

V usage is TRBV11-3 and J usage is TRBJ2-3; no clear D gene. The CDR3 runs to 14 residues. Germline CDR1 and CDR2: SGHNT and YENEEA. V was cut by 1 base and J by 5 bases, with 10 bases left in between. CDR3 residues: CASSLVPSIDTQYF. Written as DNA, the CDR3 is TGTGCCAGCAGCTTAGTTCCTAGTATAGATACGCAGTATTTT.

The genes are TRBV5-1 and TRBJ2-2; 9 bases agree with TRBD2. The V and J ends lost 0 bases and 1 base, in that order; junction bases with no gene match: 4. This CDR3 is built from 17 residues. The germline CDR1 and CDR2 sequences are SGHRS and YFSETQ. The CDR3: CASSLESSGGNTGELFF. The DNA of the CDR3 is TGCGCCAGCAGCTTGGAGAGTAGCGGGGGGAACACCGGGGAGCTGTTTTTT.

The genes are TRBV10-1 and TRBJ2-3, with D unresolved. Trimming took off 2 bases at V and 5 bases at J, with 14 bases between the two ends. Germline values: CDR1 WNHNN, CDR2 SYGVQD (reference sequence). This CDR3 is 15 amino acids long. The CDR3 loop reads CASSEDPRGEDTQYF. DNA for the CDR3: TGCGCCAGCAGTGAGGATCCCCGAGGTGAAGATACGCAGTATTTT.

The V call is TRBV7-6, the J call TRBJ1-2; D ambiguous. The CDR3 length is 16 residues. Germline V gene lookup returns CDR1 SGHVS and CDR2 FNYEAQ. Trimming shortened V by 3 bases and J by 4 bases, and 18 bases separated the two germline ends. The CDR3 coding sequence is TGTGCCAGCAGCTTTGGGTCTGCAGGAATTAGCTATGGCTACACCTTC. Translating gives CASSFGSAGISYGYTF. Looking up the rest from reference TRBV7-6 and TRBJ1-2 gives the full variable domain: GAGVSQSPRYKVTKRGQDVALRCDPISGHVSLYWYRQALGQGPEFLTYFNYEAQQDKSGLPNDRFSAERPEGSISTLTIQRTEQRDSAMYRCASSFGSAGISYGYTFGSGTRLTVV.

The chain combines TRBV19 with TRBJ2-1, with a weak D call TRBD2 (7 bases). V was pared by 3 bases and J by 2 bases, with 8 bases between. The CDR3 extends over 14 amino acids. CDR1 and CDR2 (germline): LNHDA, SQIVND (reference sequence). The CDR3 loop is CASSIGGPYNEQFF. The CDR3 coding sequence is TGTGCCAGTAGTATCGGGGGGCCCTACAATGAGCAGTTCTTC.

In DNA, the CDR3 is TGTGCCAGCAGTTTAGTGGGGCTGAACACCGGGGAGCTGTTTTTT. The encoded protein is CASSLVGLNTGELFF. The genes are TRBV28 and TRBJ2-2; weak D call: TRBD1 (5 bases). Trimming pared 2 bases from V and 1 base from J, leaving 8 bases between. This CDR3 comprises 15 residues. Germline V lookup: CDR1 MDHEN, CDR2 SYDVKM.

The CDR3 protein is CASSSDPSGVLRPYEQYF. The CDR3 coding sequence is TGCGCCAGCAGCTCCGATCCTAGCGGGGTACTCCGACCCTACGAGCAGTACTTC. This chain joins TRBV5-1 and TRBJ2-7; TRBD2 matches 9 bases. V lost 3 bases, J lost 2 bases, and 15 bases stayed unmatched. Germline loops: CDR1 SGHRS, CDR2 YFSETQ. The CDR3 is 18 amino acids.

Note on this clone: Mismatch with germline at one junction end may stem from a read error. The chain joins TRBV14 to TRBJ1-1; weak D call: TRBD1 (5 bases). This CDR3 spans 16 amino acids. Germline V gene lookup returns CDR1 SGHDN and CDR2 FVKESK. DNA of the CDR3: TGTACCAGCAGCGGGCTGGGAGGGGCCCCAAACACTGAAGCTTTCTTT. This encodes CTSSGLGGAPNTEAFF.

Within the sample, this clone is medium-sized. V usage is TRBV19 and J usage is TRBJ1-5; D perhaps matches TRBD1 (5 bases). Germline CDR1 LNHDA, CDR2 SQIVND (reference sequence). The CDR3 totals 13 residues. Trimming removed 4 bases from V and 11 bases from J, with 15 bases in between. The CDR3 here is CASSTRVGVAQHF. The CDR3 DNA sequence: TGTGCCAGTAGTACTCGGGTAGGGGTGGCCCAGCATTTT.

The CDR3 DNA follows: TGTGCCAGAGGCCTAGCGGGAGGGCTCACCGGGGAGCTGTTTTTT. The encoded protein is CARGLAGGLTGELFF. V and J are TRBV30 and TRBJ2-2; 12 bases are shared with TRBD2. The CDR3 loop spans 15 amino acids. Germline V gives CDR1 GTSNPN, CDR2 SVGIG (reference sequence). J was trimmed by 4 bases and V by 8 bases; bases with no gene match: 8.

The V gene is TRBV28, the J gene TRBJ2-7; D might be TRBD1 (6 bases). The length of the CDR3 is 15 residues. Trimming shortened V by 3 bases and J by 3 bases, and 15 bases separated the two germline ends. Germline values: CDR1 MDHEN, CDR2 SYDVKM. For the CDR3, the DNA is TGTGCCAGCAGTTTCCGACAGGTAGGGCTCTACGAGCAGTACTTC. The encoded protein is CASSFRQVGLYEQYF.

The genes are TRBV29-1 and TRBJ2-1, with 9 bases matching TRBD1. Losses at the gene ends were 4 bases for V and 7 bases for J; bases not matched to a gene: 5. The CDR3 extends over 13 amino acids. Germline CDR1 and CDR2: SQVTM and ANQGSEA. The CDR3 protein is CSVVFGTGNEQFF. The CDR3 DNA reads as TGCAGCGTTGTTTTTGGGACAGGGAATGAGCAGTTCTTC.

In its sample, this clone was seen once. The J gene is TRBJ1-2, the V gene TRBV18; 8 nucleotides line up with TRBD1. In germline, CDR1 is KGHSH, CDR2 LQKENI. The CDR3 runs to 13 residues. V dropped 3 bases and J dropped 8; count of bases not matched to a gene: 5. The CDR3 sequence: CASSPGQEEGYTF. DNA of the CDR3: TGTGCCAGCTCACCGGGACAGGAGGAGGGCTACACCTTC.

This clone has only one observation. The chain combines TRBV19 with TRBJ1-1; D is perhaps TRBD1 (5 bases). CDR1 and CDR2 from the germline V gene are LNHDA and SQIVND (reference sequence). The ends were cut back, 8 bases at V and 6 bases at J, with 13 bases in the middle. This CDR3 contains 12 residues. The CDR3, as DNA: TGTGCCAGTCTCCGGGACCCTGCTGAAGCTTTCTTT. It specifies CASLRDPAEAFF.

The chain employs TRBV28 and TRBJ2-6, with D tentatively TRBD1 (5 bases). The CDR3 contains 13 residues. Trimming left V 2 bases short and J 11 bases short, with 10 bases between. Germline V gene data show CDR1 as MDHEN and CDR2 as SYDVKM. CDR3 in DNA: TGTGCCAGCAGTTTACCCTGGGGCCACGTCCTGACTTTC. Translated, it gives CASSLPWGHVLTF.

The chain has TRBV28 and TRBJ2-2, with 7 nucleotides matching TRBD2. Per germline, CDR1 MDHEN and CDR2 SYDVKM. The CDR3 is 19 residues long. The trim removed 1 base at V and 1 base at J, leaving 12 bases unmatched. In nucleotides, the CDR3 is TGTGCCAGCAGTTTATTCGTTGCTAGTACGGGGGGGAACACCGGGGAGCTGTTTTTT. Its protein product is CASSLFVASTGGNTGELFF.

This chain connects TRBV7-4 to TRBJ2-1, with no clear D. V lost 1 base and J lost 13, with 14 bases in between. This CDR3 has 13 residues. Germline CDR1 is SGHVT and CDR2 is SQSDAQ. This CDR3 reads CASSLDGGGDQFF. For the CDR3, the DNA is TGTGCCAGCAGCTTAGATGGTGGCGGCGATCAGTTCTTC. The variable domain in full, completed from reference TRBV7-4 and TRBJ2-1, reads GAGVSQSPRYKVAKRGRDVALRCDSISGHVTLYWYRQTLGQGSEVLTYSQSDAQRDKSGRPSGRFSAERPERSVSTLKIQRTEQGDSAVYLCASSLDGGGDQFFGPGTRLTVL.

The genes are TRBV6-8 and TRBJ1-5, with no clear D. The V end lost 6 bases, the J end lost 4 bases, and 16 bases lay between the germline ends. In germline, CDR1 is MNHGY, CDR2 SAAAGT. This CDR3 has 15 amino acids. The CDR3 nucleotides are TGTGCCAGCAGCGAGACGGACGGATTAAATCAGCCCCAGCATTTT. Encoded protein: CASSETDGLNQPQHF.